One sample yielded the 30 T cell receptor beta chains listed below, sequenced in a study of T cell responses to AZD1222 COVID-19 vaccine. The protocol was immunoSEQ multiplex PCR, while the TCRdb copy is restricted to in-frame clones and leaves out a portion. The repertoire consists of about 100,000 clones, with 90% occurring once and the leading ten covering 1% to 1.5%. The specimen comprised peripheral blood, sampled on day 0 of AZD1222 vaccination. The receptors derive from an adult in good health.

This chain links TRBV3-1 (or the pseudogene TRBV3-2) with TRBJ2-7, with a possible D match to TRBD1 (5 bases). V gave up 1 base and J gave up 2 bases, with 9 bases separating them. There are 14 residues in the CDR3. The V gene's germline CDR1 is LGHDT and CDR2 YNNKEL (reference sequence). DNA for the CDR3: TGTGCCAGCAGCCAAGTAGGGGCTACCTACGAGCAGTACTTC. It codes for CASSQVGATYEQYF.

The chain uses TRBV18 and TRBJ2-2; 9 bases fit TRBD1. Germline assignment: CDR1 KGHSH and CDR2 LQKENI. This CDR3 is built from 17 residues. Losses at the gene ends were 6 bases for V and 2 bases for J; bases not matched to a gene: 10. The CDR3 region is CASSRFLGQGNTGELFF. As DNA, the CDR3 is TGTGCCAGCTCCCGTTTCCTGGGACAGGGAAACACCGGGGAGCTGTTTTTT.

The rearrangement joins TRBV6-5 to TRBJ2-3; D call uncertain. The CDR3 covers 14 residues. Germline CDR1 is MNHEY and CDR2 is SVGAGI. Trimming shortened V by 4 bases and J by 1 base, and 9 bases separated the two germline ends. The CDR3 DNA is TGTGCCAGCAGTTCCCGCGGCCGCACAGATACGCAGTATTTT. This gives the protein CASSSRGRTDTQYF.

This clone was seen just once. The V call is TRBV13, the J call TRBJ1-5; maybe TRBD1 (6 bases). There are 14 residues in the CDR3. With 4 bases removed from V and 1 base from J, the gap between germline ends came to 8 bases. Germline V gene sequence: CDR1 PRHDT, CDR2 FYEKMQ (reference sequence). This CDR3 is CASSYRESNQPQHF. The CDR3 region has the DNA TGTGCCAGCAGCTACAGGGAGAGCAATCAGCCCCAGCATTTT.

J is TRBJ1-1 and V is TRBV7-9; no clear D. CDR1 is SEHNR, CDR2 FQNEAQ, per germline (reference sequence). V was pared by 7 bases and J by 1 base, with 7 bases between. The CDR3 length is 12 residues. The CDR3 spells CASTKTNTEAFF. In nucleotides, the CDR3 is TGTGCCAGCACCAAAACGAACACTGAAGCTTTCTTT. The variable domain in full, with the rest retrieved from reference TRBV7-9 and TRBJ1-1, is DTGVSQNPRHKITKRGQNVTFRCDPISEHNRLYWYRQTLGQGPEFLTYFQNEAQLEKSRLLSDRFSAERPKGSFSTLEIQRTEQGDSAMYLCASTKTNTEAFFGQGTRLTVV.

This clone was counted only a few times. This sequence joins TRBV3-1 (or the pseudogene TRBV3-2) and TRBJ2-1, with D unclear. Per the germline V gene, CDR1 is LGHDT and CDR2 is YNNKEL (reference sequence). This CDR3 contains 13 residues. V shed 2 bases and J shed 5 bases, with 7 bases lying between them. This CDR3 reads CASSQTRDNEQFF. In DNA form, the CDR3 reads TGTGCCAGCAGCCAAACCCGGGACAATGAGCAGTTCTTC.

V and J are TRBV30 and TRBJ1-1; D call uncertain. From germline, CDR1 is GTSNPN and CDR2 SVGIG (reference sequence). The CDR3 consists of 15 residues. The V end was cut by 0 bases, the J end by 4 bases, with 15 bases between. Written as DNA, the CDR3 is TGTGCCTGGAGTGTATTTCCGAACTCCCCCACTGAAGCTTTCTTT. This codes for CAWSVFPNSPTEAFF.

This chain links TRBV6-5 with TRBJ1-1; no firm D call. In germline, CDR1 is MNHEY, CDR2 SVGAGI. This CDR3 has 15 residues. The V end lost 7 bases, the J end lost 6 bases, and 21 bases lay between the germline ends. CDR3 residues: CASTSGSFGIPEAFF. CDR3 bases: TGTGCCAGCACGTCGGGGTCTTTTGGGATCCCTGAAGCTTTCTTT.

The J gene is TRBJ1-2, the V gene TRBV25-1, with 7 bases that match TRBD1. J gave up 8 bases and V 0 bases, and 3 bases lay outside the gene matches. The CDR3 sequence is 13 residues long. Germline V CDR1 and CDR2: MGHDK, SYGVNS. This CDR3 is CASSEYRGNGYTF. Written as DNA, the CDR3 is TGTGCCAGCAGTGAATACAGGGGGAACGGCTACACCTTC.

The gene calls are TRBV4-2 and TRBJ1-2; maybe TRBD1 (5 bases). CDR3 length equals 16 residues. Germline CDR1 reads LGHNA; CDR2 reads YNFKEQ. V lost 0 bases and J lost 5, with 16 bases in between. CDR3 sequence: CASSQDLRDGGYGYTF. The CDR3 coding sequence is TGTGCCAGCAGCCAAGATTTGAGGGATGGGGGGTATGGCTACACCTTC.

This clone has just one count. The chain uses TRBV12-1 and TRBJ1-6. TRBV12-1 is given as a pseudogene. This CDR3 has 13 amino acids. The CDR3 DNA sequence: TGTGCCAGCAGCGCGGGGACCCATTTTATCCTCCACTTT. Translating it yields CASSAGTHFILHF.

The chain uses TRBV28 and TRBJ2-3; D unclear. V dropped 5 bases and J dropped 1 base, with 10 bases sitting between them. The germline V gene encodes CDR1 MDHEN and CDR2 SYDVKM. This CDR3 has 14 amino acids. The CDR3 here is CASSPLTRTDTQYF. CDR3 coding DNA: TGTGCCAGCAGTCCTTTGACTCGCACAGATACGCAGTATTTT.

The V call is TRBV5-4, the J call TRBJ1-2; TRBD1 matches at 7 bases. The CDR3 has 14 amino acids. V lost 2 bases to trimming and J lost 8 bases; unmatched junction nucleotides: 9. Germline CDR1 is SGHNT and CDR2 is YYREEE (reference sequence). The CDR3 DNA is TGTGCCAGCAGCTTAGACAGACAGGGTTCGGGCTACACCTTC. Protein: CASSLDRQGSGYTF.

This clone turned up a few times. The rearrangement uses TRBV27 and TRBJ1-1; TRBD1 is a possible D gene (6 bases). This CDR3 spans 17 amino acids. Germline V gene data show CDR1 as MNHEY and CDR2 as SMNVEV (reference sequence). Trimming removed 6 bases at V and 1 base at J, with 21 bases between. The CDR3 region is CASRLQGQRPKNTEAFF. The CDR3 bases are TGTGCCAGCAGACTCCAGGGACAACGACCCAAGAACACTGAAGCTTTCTTT.

This clone was observed a handful of times. The chain carries TRBV9 and TRBJ2-1; D uncertain. Trimming left V 1 base short and J 0 bases short, with 11 bases between. This CDR3 is 16 amino acids long. CDR1 and CDR2 from the germline V gene are SGDLS and YYNGEE. CDR3 nucleotides: TGTGCCAGCAGCGTAACGGGCGGCCTCTCCTACAATGAGCAGTTCTTC. This codes for CASSVTGGLSYNEQFF.

The rearrangement joins TRBV19 to TRBJ1-2; D may be TRBD1 (6 bases). CDR3 size: 16 residues. V lost 5 bases and J 2 bases, leaving 18 bases between the germline ends. Germline V gene lookup returns CDR1 LNHDA and CDR2 SQIVND (reference sequence). CDR3 loop: CASSDYGGTVNYGYTF. The CDR3, as DNA: TGTGCCAGTAGTGATTATGGGGGCACGGTCAACTATGGCTACACCTTC.

The chain joins TRBV5-4 to TRBJ1-1; TRBD1 might be the D (6 bases). Germline CDR1 reads SGHNT; CDR2 reads YYREEE (reference sequence). V was shortened by 2 bases and J by 8 bases, with 16 bases between the two germline ends. The CDR3 runs 14 residues. CDR3 residues: CASSFKSHGQEAFF. The CDR3 coding sequence is TGTGCCAGCAGCTTCAAAAGCCATGGACAGGAAGCTTTCTTT.

The V and J genes are TRBV9 and TRBJ2-4; D is possibly TRBD1 (6 bases). Per the germline V gene, CDR1 is SGDLS and CDR2 is YYNGEE. This CDR3 comprises 15 residues. V lost 4 bases to trimming and J lost 5 bases, with 16 bases between them. The CDR3 sequence: CASSHPGVGENIQYF. The CDR3 coding sequence is TGTGCCAGCAGCCACCCAGGGGTGGGCGAAAACATTCAGTACTTC. Full variable domain (rest looked up from reference TRBV9 and TRBJ2-4): DSGVTQTPKHLITATGQRVTLRCSPRSGDLSVYWYQQSLDQGLQFLIQYYNGEERAKGNILERFSAQQFPDLHSELNLSSLELGDSALYFCASSHPGVGENIQYFGAGTRLSVL.

This chain uses TRBV4-1 with TRBJ2-7, with a weak D call TRBD2 (5 bases). V was clipped by 1 base and J by 6 bases, with 22 bases between them. This CDR3 has 17 residues. Germline V gene data show CDR1 as MGHRA and CDR2 as YSYEKL. CDR3 residues: CASSQVATAGARGEQYF. DNA for the CDR3: TGCGCCAGCAGCCAAGTCGCTACGGCGGGCGCCCGGGGCGAGCAGTACTTC.

The chain combines TRBV10-3 with TRBJ1-1; 10 bases agree with TRBD1. This CDR3 spans 14 amino acids. The junction had 4 bases not matched to a gene; V was cut back by 3 bases and J by 6 bases. Germline CDR1 is ENHRY and CDR2 is SYGVKD. The CDR3 loop reads CAISDLGTGAEAFF. The DNA of the CDR3 is TGTGCCATCAGTGACCTTGGGACAGGGGCTGAAGCTTTCTTT.

The chain recombines TRBV5-1 with TRBJ2-2; a possible D gene is TRBD1 (6 bases). Per the germline V gene, CDR1 is SGHRS and CDR2 is YFSETQ. V dropped 6 bases and J dropped 1 base, with 16 bases sitting between them. There are 16 residues in the CDR3. DNA for the CDR3: TGCGCCAGCATCTCCGACAGGTTGGAGAACACCGGGGAGCTGTTTTTT. Residues: CASISDRLENTGELFF.

The genes are TRBV28 and TRBJ2-1; 7 bases fit TRBD2. Germline CDR1 MDHEN, CDR2 SYDVKM. Unmatched junction bases numbered 9, after V lost 5 bases and J lost 8 bases. The CDR3 extends over 14 amino acids. The CDR3 DNA follows: TGTGCCAGCAGTCCCTGGACTGGGGGGGATGAGCAGTTCTTC. Protein sequence: CASSPWTGGDEQFF.

The sample holds one count of this clone. CDR3 region: CASSLDNYGYTF. The DNA for the CDR3 is TGTGCCAGCAGCTTAGACAACTATGGCTACACCTTC. V gene TRBV7-9 combines with J gene TRBJ1-2; D is unresolved. The CDR3 loop spans 12 amino acids. Looked up from germline, CDR1 is SEHNR and CDR2 is FQNEAQ (reference sequence). V lost 1 base and J 2 bases, leaving 2 bases between the germline ends.

This clone showed up just once. The rearrangement links TRBV19 to TRBJ1-5; D is unclear. Trimming left V 3 bases short and J 0 bases short, with 12 bases between. The germline gives CDR1 LNHDA, CDR2 SQIVND (reference sequence). The CDR3 has 16 residues. CDR3 loop: CASSIREGYSNQPQHF. CDR3 coding DNA: TGTGCCAGTAGTATCCGCGAGGGTTATAGCAATCAGCCCCAGCATTTT.

The chain couples TRBV4-1 to TRBJ2-3, with D possibly TRBD2 on 5 matching bases. Germline V CDR1 and CDR2: MGHRA, YSYEKL. The CDR3 is made up of 15 amino acids. V lost 2 bases and J 0 bases, leaving 9 bases between the germline ends. The CDR3 loop reads CASSQTAVSTDTQYF. The CDR3 DNA reads as TGCGCCAGCAGCCAAACAGCGGTTAGCACAGATACGCAGTATTTT.

V and J are TRBV5-6 and TRBJ1-4; TRBD1 matches 8 bases. V trimming: 0 bases; J trimming: 7 bases; junction bases outside the gene matches: 5. The CDR3 length is 15 residues. The germline V gene encodes CDR1 SGHDT and CDR2 YYEEEE. The CDR3 loop is CASSLARDRSEKLFF. Written as DNA, the CDR3 is TGTGCCAGCAGCTTGGCCCGGGACAGGAGTGAAAAACTGTTTTTT.

The V and J genes are TRBV3-1 (or the pseudogene TRBV3-2) and TRBJ1-1, with 10 bases identical to TRBD1. The CDR3 consists of 15 residues. With V trimmed by 4 bases and J by 4 bases, 6 bases remained unmatched. Germline CDR1 reads LGHDT; CDR2 reads YNNKEL (reference sequence). The CDR3 loop is CASSRDRGVFTEAFF. CDR3 DNA sequence: TGTGCCAGCAGCCGGGACAGGGGAGTCTTCACTGAAGCTTTCTTT.

Here the CDR3 reads CASSLGHFQETQYF. Written as DNA, the CDR3 is TGTGCCAGCAGCCTGGGACACTTCCAAGAGACCCAGTACTTC. The rearrangement links TRBV3-1 (or the pseudogene TRBV3-2) to TRBJ2-5, with D perhaps TRBD1 (6 bases). V lost 4 bases and J lost 1, with 10 bases in between. CDR3 length: 14 amino acids. CDR1 is LGHDT and CDR2 is YNNKEL in the germline V gene (reference sequence).

CDR3 protein: CAISTTGGNEQFF. The CDR3 coding sequence is TGTGCCATCAGCACAACAGGGGGGAATGAGCAGTTCTTC. The V call is TRBV10-3, the J call TRBJ2-1; the match to TRBD1 covers 8 bases. The CDR3 has 13 residues. Germline CDR1 is ENHRY and CDR2 is SYGVKD. V trimming: 6 bases; J trimming: 7 bases; junction bases outside the gene matches: 5.

This clone was seen a single time. The rearrangement links TRBV30 to TRBJ2-6; D call uncertain. There are 15 residues in the CDR3. CDR1 and CDR2 from the germline V gene are GTSNPN and SVGIG (reference sequence). V was pared by 5 bases and J by 0 bases, with 11 bases between. CDR3 coding DNA: TGTGCCTGGGAGCTTCTGAGCTCTGGGGCCAACGTCCTGACTTTC. Protein product: CAWELLSSGANVLTF.